Shown below are 22 T cell receptor beta chains from a single sample sequenced in a study of vaccination effects on CD4 cells after COVID-19. The ViraFEST assay expanded antigen-specific CD4+ T cells with viral peptide pools before sequencing. Following an approximately ten-day culture, CD4+ T cells were purified. From March to December 2020, the person had a SARS-CoV-2 infection that was confirmed by PCR. TCRdb keeps only in-frame clones here, not all; method: immunoSEQ multiplex PCR. The sample gives about 19,000 clones, around 76% of which show up once; approximately 15% is in the top ten. No antigen is known for these receptors. The source material was CD4+ T cells from PBMCs cultured with SARS-CoV-2 spike peptides, sampled before COVID-19 vaccination. These receptors were obtained from a human donor who had a prior SARS-CoV-2 infection.

This clone was recorded only once. The J gene is TRBJ1-2, the V gene TRBV9; possible D gene TRBD1, 5 bases. Trimming stripped 1 base from V and 8 bases from J, with 9 bases between. Germline V gene lookup returns CDR1 SGDLS and CDR2 YYNGEE. This CDR3 spans 12 amino acids. The CDR3 DNA is TGTGCCAGCAGCGTACTTGGGGGAGGCTACACCTTC. It is translated as CASSVLGGGYTF.

This chain links TRBV2 with TRBJ2-5; D perhaps matches TRBD2 (5 bases). The germline V and J ends were trimmed by 5 bases and 2 bases, with 9 bases remaining between them. This CDR3 has 13 amino acids. Germline-derived CDR1 and CDR2 are SNHLY and FYNNEI. Here the CDR3 reads CASSRERQETQYF. The CDR3 coding sequence is TGTGCCAGCAGTAGGGAGCGACAAGAGACCCAGTACTTC.

The chain uses TRBV4-2 and TRBJ2-7; maybe TRBD1 (6 bases). This CDR3 is 16 amino acids long. Between the trimmed V and J ends, which lost 3 bases and 3 bases, there was a span of 18 bases. Germline V gene data show CDR1 as LGHNA and CDR2 as YNFKEQ. CDR3 region: CASSQAMTGVGYEQYF. The DNA for the CDR3 is TGTGCCAGCAGCCAGGCTATGACAGGTGTCGGCTACGAGCAGTACTTC.

The rearrangement links TRBV5-5 to TRBJ2-1, with 8 bases fitting TRBD2. Trimming removed 4 bases from V and 3 bases from J; junction bases left unmatched: 9. CDR1 SGHKS and CDR2 YYEKEE come from the germline V gene (reference sequence). This CDR3 spans 16 amino acids. CDR3 sequence reads: CASSAPGREVYNEQFF. In nucleotides, the CDR3 is TGTGCCAGCAGCGCCCCTGGGCGGGAGGTCTACAATGAGCAGTTCTTC.

This chain connects TRBV7-2 to TRBJ1-4; no clear D gene. V lost 5 bases, J lost 8 bases, and 12 bases lay in between. In germline, CDR1 is SGHTA, CDR2 FQGNSA. This CDR3 is 13 amino acids long. The CDR3 here is CASSRSTVEKLFF. CDR3 sequence (DNA): TGTGCCAGCAGCCGCTCAACAGTGGAAAAACTGTTTTTT.

This rearrangement joins TRBV7-2 to TRBJ2-3; D tentatively fits TRBD1 or TRBD2 (5 bases each). In germline, CDR1 is SGHTA, CDR2 FQGNSA. CDR3 length: 15 residues. The ends were cut back, 2 bases at V and 0 bases at J, with 9 bases in the middle. CDR3 coding DNA: TGTGCCAGCAGCTTATGGGGCGGGAGCACAGATACGCAGTATTTT. Translating gives CASSLWGGSTDTQYF.

The chain has TRBV5-1 and TRBJ1-1; maybe TRBD1 (5 bases). V was clipped by 0 bases and J by 6 bases, with 9 bases between them. Germline values: CDR1 SGHRS, CDR2 YFSETQ. The CDR3 consists of 13 residues. This CDR3 reads CASSLGRDAEAFF. Written as DNA, the CDR3 is TGCGCCAGCAGCTTGGGGCGGGACGCTGAAGCTTTCTTT.

The chain couples TRBV30 to TRBJ2-2, with 7 bases lining up with TRBD1. This CDR3 contains 14 residues. V trimming: 7 bases; J trimming: 0 bases; junction bases outside the gene matches: 5. CDR1 is GTSNPN and CDR2 is SVGIG in the germline V gene (reference sequence). CDR3 protein: CASGQDANTGELFF. The CDR3 coding sequence is TGTGCCTCTGGACAGGACGCGAACACCGGGGAGCTGTTTTTT.

This chain links TRBV7-8 with TRBJ1-2; 8 nucleotides line up with TRBD1. CDR1 is SGHVS, CDR2 FQNEAQ, per germline. Trimming took 5 bases from V and 4 from J; bases not matched to a gene: 9. CDR3 length: 15 amino acids. The DNA of the CDR3 is TGTGCCAGCAGCCTAACAGGACAGGGTGGCTATGGCTACACCTTC. Protein: CASSLTGQGGYGYTF.

The chain links TRBV27 to TRBJ2-7; TRBD1 matches 10 bases. V lost 3 bases, J lost 3 bases, and 2 bases stayed unmatched. This CDR3 has 14 amino acids. Germline V gene data show CDR1 as MNHEY and CDR2 as SMNVEV (reference sequence). The chain's CDR3 is CASSFGTGDYEQYF. For the CDR3, the DNA is TGTGCCAGCAGTTTCGGGACAGGGGACTACGAGCAGTACTTC.

J is TRBJ2-7 and V is TRBV7-2; D is perhaps TRBD2 (6 bases). Between the trimmed V and J ends, which lost 4 bases and 2 bases, there was a span of 15 bases. CDR3 size: 15 residues. Germline V gene lookup returns CDR1 SGHTA and CDR2 FQGNSA. The DNA of the CDR3 is TGTGCCAGCAGCTCCCGGGGCGGGACGACCTACGAGCAGTACTTC. This encodes CASSSRGGTTYEQYF.

This clone has a handful of counts. The gene calls are TRBV27 and TRBJ2-1; TRBD2 aligns across 11 bases. The CDR3 is 15 residues long. The J segment lost 8 bases and the V segment lost 5 bases, leaving 8 bases of the junction unmatched. The germline V gene has CDR1 MNHEY and CDR2 SMNVEV (reference sequence). The CDR3 region has the DNA TGTGCCAGCAGTCATAGCGGGAGGGCCCCGTATGAGCAGTTCTTC. Amino acids: CASSHSGRAPYEQFF.

CDR3 residues: CASSKGSAGGIYEQYF. Here the CDR3 DNA reads TGTGCCAGCAGCAAAGGGTCGGCAGGGGGCATTTACGAGCAGTACTTC. V gene TRBV21-1 combines with J gene TRBJ2-7; TRBD1, the D gene given by the table, was not confirmed from the DNA. TRBV21-1 is assigned pseudogene status. This CDR3 region has 16 residues.

The chain links TRBV30 to TRBJ1-1, with 7 positions matching TRBD1. Germline values: CDR1 GTSNPN, CDR2 SVGIG (reference sequence). V shed 8 bases, J shed 0 bases, and the junction held 18 bases outside the gene matches. CDR3 length: 17 residues. The CDR3 loop reads CAQDRDSRLLMNTEAFF. In DNA form, the CDR3 reads TGTGCCCAAGACCGGGACAGCAGACTTCTGATGAACACTGAAGCTTTCTTT.

The CDR3 bases are TGTGCCAGCAGCTTAGGTCCCCGGCAAACGGGACAGGGGAATGAAAAACTGTTTTTT. Translated: CASSLGPRQTGQGNEKLFF. The genes are TRBV7-2 and TRBJ1-4; 10 nucleotides align to TRBD1. J gave up 5 bases and V 1 base, and 13 bases lay outside the gene matches. The CDR3 consists of 19 residues. Germline V lookup: CDR1 SGHTA, CDR2 FQGNSA.

V gene TRBV21-1 combines with J gene TRBJ2-5; the table's D call of TRBD1 was not tested on the DNA. TRBV21-1 is reported as a pseudogene. The length of the CDR3 is 14 residues. The CDR3: CASRTTGGPETQYF. The DNA for the CDR3 is TGTGCCAGCAGGACGACAGGGGGCCCAGAGACCCAGTACTTC.

This chain joins TRBV5-1 and TRBJ2-1, with D unclear. Between the trimmed V and J ends, which lost 4 bases and 5 bases, there was a span of 13 bases. The CDR3 runs to 14 residues. The V gene's germline CDR1 is SGHRS and CDR2 YFSETQ. The CDR3 spells CASSPATVHNEQFF. In DNA, the CDR3 is TGCGCCAGCAGCCCCGCTACAGTGCACAATGAGCAGTTCTTC.

The gene calls are TRBV7-2 and TRBJ1-2; D gene ambiguous. The ends were cut back, 7 bases at V and 8 bases at J, with 17 bases in the middle. CDR3 length equals 13 residues. Looked up from germline, CDR1 is SGHTA and CDR2 is FQGNSA. The CDR3 here is CASTFQALGGYTF. In DNA form, the CDR3 reads TGTGCCAGCACCTTCCAGGCTCTCGGAGGCTACACCTTC.

This clone appeared a single time. The J gene is TRBJ2-7, the V gene TRBV6-5; TRBD1 or TRBD2 may be the D gene (5 bases each). CDR1 and CDR2 (germline): MNHEY, SVGAGI. V was trimmed by 5 bases and J by 1 base, leaving 12 bases between them. The CDR3 is 14 residues long. The CDR3 DNA follows: TGTGCCAGCAGTCGGGACGTAGGTTCCTACGAGCAGTACTTC. Protein: CASSRDVGSYEQYF.

This clone was detected a few times. The V call is TRBV12-3 or TRBV12-4, the J call TRBJ1-1; 7 nucleotides match TRBD1. V shed 6 bases and J 6 bases; nucleotides not matched to a gene: 7. This CDR3 is 13 amino acids long. In DNA form, the CDR3 reads TGTGCCAGCAGCCTCAGGCAGGGGGCTGAAGCTTTCTTT. This codes for CASSLRQGAEAFF.

The chain joins TRBV6-4 to TRBJ2-7; D is unresolved. Germline CDR1 is MRHNA and CDR2 is SNTAGT. Trimming removed 0 bases at V and 4 bases at J, with 13 bases between. The CDR3 loop spans 15 amino acids. Written as DNA, the CDR3 is TGTGCCAGCAGTGACTCTCCAGCACTACGTTACGAGCAGTACTTC. Amino acid sequence: CASSDSPALRYEQYF.

The chain combines TRBV19 with TRBJ1-4, with 8 bases that match TRBD1. V was pared by 3 bases and J by 7 bases, with 7 bases of the junction left unmatched. The CDR3 length is 15 residues. Germline CDR1 and CDR2: LNHDA and SQIVND (reference sequence). The CDR3 sequence: CASSIGQGFGEKLFF. DNA of the CDR3: TGTGCCAGTAGTATTGGACAGGGCTTCGGTGAAAAACTGTTTTTT. Full variable domain (remainder filled in from reference TRBV19 and TRBJ1-4): DGGITQSPKYLFRKEGQNVTLSCEQNLNHDAMYWYRQDPGQGLRLIYYSQIVNDFQKGDIAEGYSVSREKKESFPLTVTSAQKNPTAFYLCASSIGQGFGEKLFFGSGTQLSVL.